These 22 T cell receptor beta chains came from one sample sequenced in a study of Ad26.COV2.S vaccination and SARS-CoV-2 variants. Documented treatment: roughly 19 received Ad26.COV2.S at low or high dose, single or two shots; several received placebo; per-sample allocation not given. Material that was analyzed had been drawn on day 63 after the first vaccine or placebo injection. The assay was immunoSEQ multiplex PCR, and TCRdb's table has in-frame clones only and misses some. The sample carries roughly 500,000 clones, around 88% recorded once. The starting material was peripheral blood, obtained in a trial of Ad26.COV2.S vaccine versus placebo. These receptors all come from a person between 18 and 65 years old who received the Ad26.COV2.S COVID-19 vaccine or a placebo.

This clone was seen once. The CDR3 DNA sequence: TGTGCCAGTAGTTGGGCGGGAGGCCCCTCCACCGGGGAGCTGTTTTTT. Amino acids: CASSWAGGPSTGELFF. The chain couples TRBV19 to TRBJ2-2; 8 bases line up with TRBD2. Germline V gene data show CDR1 as LNHDA and CDR2 as SQIVND (reference sequence). The CDR3 sequence is 16 residues long. V shed 5 bases, J shed 4 bases, and the junction held 9 bases outside the gene matches.

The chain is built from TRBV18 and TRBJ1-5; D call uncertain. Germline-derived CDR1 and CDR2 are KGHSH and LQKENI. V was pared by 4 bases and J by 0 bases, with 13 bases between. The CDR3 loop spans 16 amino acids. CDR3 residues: CASSLRGPDSNQPQHF. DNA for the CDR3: TGTGCCAGCTCACTAAGAGGTCCCGATAGCAATCAGCCCCAGCATTTT.

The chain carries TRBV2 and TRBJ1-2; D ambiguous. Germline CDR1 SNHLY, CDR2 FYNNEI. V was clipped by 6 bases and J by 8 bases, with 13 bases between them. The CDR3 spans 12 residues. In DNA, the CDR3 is TGTGCCAGCAGGCTTCAACTAGAGGGCTACACCTTC. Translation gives CASRLQLEGYTF.

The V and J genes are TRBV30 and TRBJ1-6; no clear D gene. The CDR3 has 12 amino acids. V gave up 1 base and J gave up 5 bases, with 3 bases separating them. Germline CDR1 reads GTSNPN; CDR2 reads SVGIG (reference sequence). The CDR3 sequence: CAWSGNNSPLHF. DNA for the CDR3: TGTGCCTGGAGTGGGAATAATTCACCCCTCCACTTT. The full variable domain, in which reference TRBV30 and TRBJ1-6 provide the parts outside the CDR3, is SQTIHQWPATLVQPVGSPLSLECTVEGTSNPNLYWYRQAAGRGLQLLFYSVGIGQISSEVPQNLSASRPQDRQFILSSKKLLLSDSGFYLCAWSGNNSPLHFGNGTRLTVT.

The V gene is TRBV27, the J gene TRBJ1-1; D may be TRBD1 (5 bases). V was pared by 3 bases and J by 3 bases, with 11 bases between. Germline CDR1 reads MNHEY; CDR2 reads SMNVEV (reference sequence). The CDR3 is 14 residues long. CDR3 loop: CASSFEGRDTEAFF. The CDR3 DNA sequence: TGTGCCAGCAGTTTCGAGGGGAGGGACACTGAAGCTTTCTTT.

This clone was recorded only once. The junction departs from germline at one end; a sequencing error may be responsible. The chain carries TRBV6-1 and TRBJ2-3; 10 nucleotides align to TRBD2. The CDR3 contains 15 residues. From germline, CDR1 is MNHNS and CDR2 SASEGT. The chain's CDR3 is CASSKAGGGPDTQYF. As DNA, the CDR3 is TGTGCCAGCAGTAAAGCGGGAGGGGGTCCAGATACGCAGTATTTT.

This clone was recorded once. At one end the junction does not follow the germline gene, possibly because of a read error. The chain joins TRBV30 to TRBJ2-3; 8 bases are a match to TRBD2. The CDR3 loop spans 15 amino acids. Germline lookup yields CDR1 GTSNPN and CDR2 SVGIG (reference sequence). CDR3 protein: CAWSVRSGGPGRLNF. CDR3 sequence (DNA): TGTGCCTGGAGTGTACGGTCGGGAGGGCCCGGACGGTTGAATTTT.

The CDR3 reads CSATTGGAFF. As DNA, the CDR3 is TGCAGTGCTACGACAGGGGGAGCTTTCTTT. V usage is TRBV20-1 and J usage is TRBJ1-1, with TRBD1 identical over 9 bases. The V and J ends lost 4 bases and 10 bases, in that order; junction bases with no gene match: 1. The CDR3 has 10 amino acids. Germline CDR1 is DFQATT and CDR2 is SNEGSKA (reference sequence).

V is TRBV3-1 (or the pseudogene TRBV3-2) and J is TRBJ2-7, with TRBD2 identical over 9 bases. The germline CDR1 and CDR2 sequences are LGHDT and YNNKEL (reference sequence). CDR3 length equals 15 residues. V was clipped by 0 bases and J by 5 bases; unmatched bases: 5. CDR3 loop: CASSQDVSGRNEQYF. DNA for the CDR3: TGTGCCAGCAGCCAAGATGTCAGCGGGAGGAACGAGCAGTACTTC.

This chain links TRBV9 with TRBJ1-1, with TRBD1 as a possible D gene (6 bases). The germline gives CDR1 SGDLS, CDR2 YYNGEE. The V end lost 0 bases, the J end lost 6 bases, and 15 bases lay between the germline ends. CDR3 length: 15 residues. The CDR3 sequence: CASSVGQAGVAEAFF. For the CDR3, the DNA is TGTGCCAGCAGCGTAGGACAGGCGGGAGTGGCTGAAGCTTTCTTT.

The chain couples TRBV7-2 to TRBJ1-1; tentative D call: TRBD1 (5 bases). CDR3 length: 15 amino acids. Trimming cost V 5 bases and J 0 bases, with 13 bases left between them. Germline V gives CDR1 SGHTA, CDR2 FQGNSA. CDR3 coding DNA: TGTGCCAGCAGCATAAGACAGCCTATGAACACTGAAGCTTTCTTT. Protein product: CASSIRQPMNTEAFF.

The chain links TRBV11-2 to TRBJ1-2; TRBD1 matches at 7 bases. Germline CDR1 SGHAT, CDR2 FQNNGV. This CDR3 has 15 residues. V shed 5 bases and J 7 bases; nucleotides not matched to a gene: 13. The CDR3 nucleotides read TGTGCCAGCAGCGTGGACCCCGACAGGGTTGGTGGCTACACCTTC. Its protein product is CASSVDPDRVGGYTF.

For the CDR3, the DNA is TGTGCCACCAGCAGAGAACAGTATTCACCCCTCCACTTT. Its protein is CATSREQYSPLHF. The chain employs TRBV15 and TRBJ1-6; D is ambiguous. This CDR3 spans 13 amino acids. The germline CDR1 and CDR2 sequences are LNHNV and YYDKDF (reference sequence). Trimming left V 0 bases short and J 8 bases short, with 5 bases between.

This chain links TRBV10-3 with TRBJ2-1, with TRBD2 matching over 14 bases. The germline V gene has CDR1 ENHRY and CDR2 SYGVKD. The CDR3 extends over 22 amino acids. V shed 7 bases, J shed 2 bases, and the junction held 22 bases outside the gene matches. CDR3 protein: CAINNRQGGSGTSGSTYNEQFF. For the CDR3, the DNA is TGTGCCATCAACAATAGACAGGGGGGATCGGGGACTAGCGGGAGTACCTACAATGAGCAGTTCTTC.

CDR3 region: CASSSVGVSSPLHF. CDR3 in DNA: TGTGCCAGCAGTTCTGTGGGTGTCAGTTCACCCCTCCACTTT. The V call is TRBV28, the J call TRBJ1-6; D call uncertain. The CDR3 is 14 residues long. Trimming left V 4 bases short and J 9 bases short, with 13 bases between. Germline values: CDR1 MDHEN, CDR2 SYDVKM. The variable domain in full, completed from reference TRBV28 and TRBJ1-6, reads DVKVTQSSRYLVKRTGEKVFLECVQDMDHENMFWYRQDPGLGLRLIYFSYDVKMKEKGDIPEGYSVSREKKERFSLILESASTNQTSMYLCASSSVGVSSPLHFGNGTRLTVT.

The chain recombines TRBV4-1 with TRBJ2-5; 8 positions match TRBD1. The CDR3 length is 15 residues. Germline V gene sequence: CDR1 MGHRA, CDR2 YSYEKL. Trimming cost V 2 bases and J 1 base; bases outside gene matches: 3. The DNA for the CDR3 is TGCGCCAGCAGCCAACCAACAGGGGGCCAAGAGACCCAGTACTTC. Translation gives CASSQPTGGQETQYF.

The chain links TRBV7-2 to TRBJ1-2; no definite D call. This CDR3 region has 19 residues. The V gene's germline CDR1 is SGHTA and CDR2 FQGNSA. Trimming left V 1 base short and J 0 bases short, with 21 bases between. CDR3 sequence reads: CASSLGYEGAFQANYGYTF. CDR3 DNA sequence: TGTGCCAGCAGCTTAGGGTACGAGGGCGCGTTTCAAGCTAACTATGGCTACACCTTC.

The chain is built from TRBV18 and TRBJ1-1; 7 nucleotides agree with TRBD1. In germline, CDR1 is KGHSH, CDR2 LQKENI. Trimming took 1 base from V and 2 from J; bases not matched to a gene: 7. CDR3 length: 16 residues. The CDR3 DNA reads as TGTGCCAGCTCACCACTTGTTACAGGGGCCAACACTGAAGCTTTCTTT. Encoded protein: CASSPLVTGANTEAFF.

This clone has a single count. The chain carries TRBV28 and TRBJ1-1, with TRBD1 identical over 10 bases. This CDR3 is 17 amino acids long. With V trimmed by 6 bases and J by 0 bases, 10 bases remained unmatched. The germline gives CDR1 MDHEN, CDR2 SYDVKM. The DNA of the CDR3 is TGTGCCAGCAGCAAGGAGACAGGGGGCTATTTGAACACTGAAGCTTTCTTT. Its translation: CASSKETGGYLNTEAFF.

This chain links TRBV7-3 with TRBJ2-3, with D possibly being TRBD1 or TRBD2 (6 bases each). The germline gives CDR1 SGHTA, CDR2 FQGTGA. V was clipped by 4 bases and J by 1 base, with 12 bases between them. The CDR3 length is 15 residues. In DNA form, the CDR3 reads TGTGCCAGCAGCTGGCAGGGGACTGGCACAGATACGCAGTATTTT. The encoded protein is CASSWQGTGTDTQYF.

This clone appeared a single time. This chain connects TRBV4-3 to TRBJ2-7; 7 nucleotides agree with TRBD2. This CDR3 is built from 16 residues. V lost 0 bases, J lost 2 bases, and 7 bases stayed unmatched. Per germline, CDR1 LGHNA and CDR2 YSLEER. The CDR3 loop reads CASSQDSGGRPYEQYF. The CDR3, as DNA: TGCGCCAGCAGCCAAGATTCGGGCGGGAGACCCTACGAGCAGTACTTC.

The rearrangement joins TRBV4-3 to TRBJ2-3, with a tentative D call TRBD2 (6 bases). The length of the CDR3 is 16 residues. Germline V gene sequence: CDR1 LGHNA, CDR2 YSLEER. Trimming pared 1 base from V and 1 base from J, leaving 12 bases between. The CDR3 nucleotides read TGCGCCAGCAGCCAAGGAGGGGCTAGCGGCACAGATACGCAGTATTTT. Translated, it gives CASSQGGASGTDTQYF.